The sample holds many counts of the clone carrying this T cell receptor (beta chain). Its specificity is not known. As for the cDNA, it was generated by 5'RACE with 10-nucleotide random UMIs. TCRdb reprocessed the 5' RACE reads via MiXCR and lists one record per CDR3 protein. The table records roughly 25,000 distinct CDR3 sequences, about 6.3% of them present only once. These data come from a study of neurological immune-mediated disorders. Study-level results: None of the CDR3 amino acid sequences of expanded clones recurred across subjects, suggesting private repertoires in all groups.

Unsorted libraries used 2 million PBMCs kept at -80 degrees C. Germline-derived CDR1 and CDR2 are ENHRY and SYGVKD. CDR3 length: 17 residues. J was trimmed by 1 base and V by 3 bases; bases with no gene match: 10. Sequencing was carried out using PBMCs. The chain uses TRBV10-3 and TRBJ2-3; 7 nucleotides align to TRBD1. The sequence was collected from a woman aged 40 to 50 in good health. The CDR3 here is CAISETPLGTGTDTQYF. Here the CDR3 DNA reads TGTGCCATCAGTGAAACCCCTCTGGGGACAGGCACAGATACGCAGTATTTT.